What follows are 12 T cell receptor beta chains derived from one specimen sequenced in a study of post-analysis software for immune sequencing data. Study-level findings and limits: Five TRBV segments, including TRBV5-6, TRBV5-1 and TRBV20-1, were more frequent in patients than controls.

These receptors lack a known antigen. Prepared TCR beta cDNA libraries contained unique molecular identifiers. TCRdb reprocessed the PCR reads via MiXCR and lists one record per CDR3 protein. This sample has approximately 730,000 distinct CDR3 sequences, with 46% found just once. Sequencing used blood. The receptors originated from a girl aged 10 to 17 with multiple sclerosis.

This clonotype occurred a few times. The chain combines TRBV7-2 with TRBJ2-4, with 7 nucleotides matching TRBD1. The J call is in doubt because the DNA end fits TRBJ2-7 better. Germline V gene lookup returns CDR1 SGHTA and CDR2 FQGNSA. The CDR3 length is 15 residues. DNA of the CDR3: TGTGCCAGCAGCTTAGCGACAGGGACCCACTACGAGCAGTACTTC. Protein: CASSLATGTHYEQYF.

This clonotype was seen a handful of times. V gene TRBV9 combines with J gene TRBJ2-7, with TRBD2 matching 9 bases. CDR1 SGDLS and CDR2 YYNGEE come from the germline V gene. Trimming cost V 2 bases and J 2 bases; bases outside gene matches: 5. The CDR3 loop spans 15 amino acids. The CDR3, as DNA: TGTGCCAGCAGCGTTAGCGGGAGTATGGCCTACGAGCAGTACTTC. Its protein is CASSVSGSMAYEQYF. Filled out from reference TRBV9 and TRBJ2-7, the complete variable domain reads DSGVTQTPKHLITATGQRVTLRCSPRSGDLSVYWYQQSLDQGLQFLIQYYNGEERAKGNILERFSAQQFPDLHSELNLSSLELGDSALYFCASSVSGSMAYEQYFGPGTRLTVT.

The rearrangement joins TRBV5-1 to TRBJ2-4, with a tentative D call TRBD2 (6 bases). Trimming stripped 4 bases from V and 2 bases from J, with 10 bases between. Germline-derived CDR1 and CDR2 are SGHRS and YFSETQ. The CDR3 has 14 amino acids. The CDR3 coding sequence is TGCGCCAGCAGCGGAGGAGGGACCAAAAACATTCAGTACTTC. It specifies CASSGGGTKNIQYF.

The V gene is TRBV6-6, the J gene TRBJ2-5; D unclear. TRBJ2-7 explains the end of the DNA better; the J call may be wrong. There are 13 residues in the CDR3. CDR1 and CDR2 from the germline V gene are MNHNY and SVGAGI (reference sequence). This CDR3 reads CASSYSVSREQYF. The CDR3 nucleotides read TGTGCCAGCAGTTACTCAGTCTCGCGCGAGCAGTACTTC.

The chain carries TRBV29-1 and TRBJ2-7, with a weak D call TRBD1 (6 bases). This CDR3 is built from 15 residues. V was pared by 1 base and J by 0 bases, with 13 bases between. Germline V gives CDR1 SQVTM, CDR2 ANQGSEA. The CDR3 protein is CSVEASGTNSYEQYF. The CDR3 coding sequence is TGCAGCGTTGAAGCTTCCGGGACAAACTCCTACGAGCAGTACTTC.

This chain links TRBV14 with TRBJ2-7; D is unclear. CDR3 size: 13 residues. Between the trimmed V and J ends, which lost 4 bases and 3 bases, there was a span of 10 bases. Per the germline V gene, CDR1 is SGHDN and CDR2 is FVKESK. The CDR3 region is CASSLVNRYEQYF. CDR3 in DNA: TGTGCCAGCAGCCTCGTTAATCGCTACGAGCAGTACTTC.

This clonotype has only a few counts. The chain combines TRBV19 with TRBJ1-4; D ambiguous. Germline CDR1 is LNHDA and CDR2 is SQIVND (reference sequence). This CDR3 spans 13 amino acids. The ends were cut back, 7 bases at V and 8 bases at J, with 14 bases in the middle. CDR3 DNA sequence: TGTGCCAGTAATGACGGCCCTGGGGAAAAACTGTTTTTT. Protein: CASNDGPGEKLFF.

The chain links TRBV9 to TRBJ2-3, with D perhaps matching TRBD1 or TRBD2 (5 bases each). The V gene's germline CDR1 is SGDLS and CDR2 YYNGEE. CDR3 length: 15 residues. Trimming stripped 1 base from V and 0 bases from J, with 9 bases between. The CDR3 spells CASSVRGASTDTQYF. CDR3 bases: TGTGCCAGCAGCGTAAGGGGAGCCAGCACAGATACGCAGTATTTT. Full variable domain (outside the CDR3, taken from reference TRBV9 and TRBJ2-3): DSGVTQTPKHLITATGQRVTLRCSPRSGDLSVYWYQQSLDQGLQFLIQYYNGEERAKGNILERFSAQQFPDLHSELNLSSLELGDSALYFCASSVRGASTDTQYFGPGTRLTVL.

This clonotype came up a few times. The rearrangement joins TRBV7-2 to TRBJ2-1, with a possible D match to TRBD2 (5 bases). The V end lost 1 base, the J end lost 7 bases, and 11 bases lay between the germline ends. This CDR3 spans 14 amino acids. CDR1 and CDR2 (germline): SGHTA, FQGNSA. The CDR3 DNA sequence: TGTGCCAGCAGCTTAGATCGGGGTGGAAATGAGCAGTTCTTC. Translated, it gives CASSLDRGGNEQFF.

CDR3 sequence reads: CSVTRGNSYEQYF. The CDR3, as DNA: TGCAGCGTGACCCGAGGAAACTCCTACGAGCAGTACTTC. The J gene is TRBJ2-7, the V gene TRBV29-1, with D hard to call. Germline V gives CDR1 SQVTM, CDR2 ANQGSEA. The CDR3 extends over 13 amino acids. V lost 6 bases and J 0 bases, leaving 12 bases between the germline ends.

This chain joins TRBV14 and TRBJ2-1, with 8 bases fitting TRBD2. This CDR3 is 14 amino acids long. Germline lookup yields CDR1 SGHDN and CDR2 FVKESK. The V segment lost 5 bases and the J segment 7 bases; nucleotides outside the gene matches: 7. CDR3: CASSMGLGWNEQFF. CDR3 in DNA: TGTGCCAGCAGCATGGGACTAGGGTGGAATGAGCAGTTCTTC.

The V and J genes are TRBV6-6 and TRBJ2-7; TRBD2 matches at 7 bases. This CDR3 comprises 14 residues. Germline V gene lookup returns CDR1 MNHNY and CDR2 SVGAGI (reference sequence). V shed 6 bases and J 7 bases; nucleotides not matched to a gene: 12. As DNA, the CDR3 is TGTGCCAGCAGAGTCCAGGCGGGAGTGAATGAGCAGTACTTC. This sequence encodes CASRVQAGVNEQYF.